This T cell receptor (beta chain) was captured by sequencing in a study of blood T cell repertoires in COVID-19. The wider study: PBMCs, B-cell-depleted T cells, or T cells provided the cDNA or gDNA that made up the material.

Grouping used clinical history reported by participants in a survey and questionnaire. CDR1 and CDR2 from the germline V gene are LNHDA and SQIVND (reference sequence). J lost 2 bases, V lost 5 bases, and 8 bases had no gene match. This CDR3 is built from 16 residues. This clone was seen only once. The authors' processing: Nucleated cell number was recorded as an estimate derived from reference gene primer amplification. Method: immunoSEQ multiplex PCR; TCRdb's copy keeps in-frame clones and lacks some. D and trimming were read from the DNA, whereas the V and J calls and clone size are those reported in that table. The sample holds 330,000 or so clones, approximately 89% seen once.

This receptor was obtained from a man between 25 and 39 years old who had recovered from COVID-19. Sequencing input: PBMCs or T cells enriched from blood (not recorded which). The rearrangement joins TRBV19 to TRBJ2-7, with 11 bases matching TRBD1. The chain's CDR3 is CASSSIGQGAPYEQYF. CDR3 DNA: TGTGCCAGTAGTTCCATTGGACAGGGGGCCCCCTACGAGCAGTACTTC.